This paragraph reports one T cell receptor (beta chain). No antigen is known for it. There are no base qualities to consult, and no much larger clone falls within one base. This entry belongs to a study of cytomegalovirus exposure and HLA in healthy donors (dated 2017 in TCRdb). About the investigation overall: In an earlier analysis of some 610 of the donors, 276 Gb of sequence data and 120 million or so unique TCR beta sequences from roughly 200 million T cells were reported. An early release covering about 600 HLA-typed donors comprised about 300 gigabases of sequencing data and tens of millions of unique TCR sequences. The study combined high-throughput TCR immunosequencing, statistical association of individual TCRs with disease status, and machine learning to predict cytomegalovirus infection status. Both class I and class II loci were covered by HLA typing, at four-digit resolution. Among the roughly 400 genotyped donors, approximately 82% belonged to the genetic ancestry cluster associated with self-reported Caucasian donors. The aim of the study was to test whether cataloging public T cell receptors could identify signatures of past pathogen exposure. All discovery cohort repertoires had been generated using a single sequencing platform. Because of strong linkage in the cohort, roughly five DR-DQ haplotypes were treated as single units for association and clustering. An earlier analysis of around 540 of the donors applied high-throughput TCR beta sequencing to assess whether each TCR beta V gene segment acted as functional or pseudogenic. Typing coverage varied by locus: roughly 629-630 donors for A, B, C, DRB1 and DQB1; approximately 500 for DQA1; approximately 570 for DPA1; approximately 490 for DPB1. Donor age, sex, ethnicity and CMV serostatus were compiled together with the repertoire data. Rather than drawing on any new phenotypic data, the later analysis identified candidate immune exposures from TCR beta sequences and the way those sequences occurred across donors. Using immunosequencing, the study profiled T cell repertoires from 666 subjects and related those repertoires to cytomegalovirus serostatus. In addition to the first cohort of 500 to 850 subjects, a separate validation cohort of 120 different subjects was used. In a later analysis, previously published TCR beta repertoires from 500 to 750 donors were re-analyzed and high-resolution HLA genotyping was added so that TCR occurrence patterns could be studied. Among roughly 370 genotyped donors of the cohort, an average of roughly 240,000 unique TCR beta nucleotide sequences were sequenced per donor, about a sixth of them non-productive. A later genetic analysis used genome-wide SNP genotypes for about 65% of the roughly 670 donors, treating that subset as a discovery cohort.

The library was obtained by the immunoSEQ multiplex PCR assay. The multiplex PCR relied on a mix of 60 forward primers for TCR Vbeta segments and 13 reverse primers for TCR Jbeta segments. Amplification of the CDR3 region of rearranged TCR beta genes was performed with a multiplex PCR assay on genomic DNA. On the Illumina HiSeq System, the amplified TCR beta libraries were sequenced as 87-base-pair reads. Regarding the original processing steps: A later analysis counted approximately 84 million unique TCR beta chains across the 640 or so repertoires, and some 11 million of these chains were shared by at least two donors. Raw reads were error-corrected and collapsed into unique sequences with a nearest-neighbor algorithm that merged closely related sequences to remove PCR and sequencing errors. V, D and J gene segments were assigned by aligning CDR3 sequences to IMGT reference sequences. For a sequence to be retained, a match of at least six nucleotides was required to both a V gene segment and a J gene segment. Rearrangements were classified as productive when the CDR3 lacked stop codons and remained in frame with V and J, and all other rearrangements were classified as non-productive. CDR3 was defined according to IMGT convention as the region running from the second conserved V-encoded cysteine to the conserved J-encoded phenylalanine. Sequences without an unambiguous match to a single V gene segment were excluded from the earlier analysis of approximately 560 of the donors. In an earlier analysis of approximately 500 of the donors, a V segment was called functional when productive rearrangements were above 56.7%, and segregating when the standard deviation between donors exceeded 5%. A statistical classification framework was built for diagnosing cytomegalovirus status from the catalog of TCR beta chain sequences. A later analysis assigned V and J genes by comparing TCR nucleotide sequences with IMGT/GENE-DB human TR gene sequences. The TCRdist pipeline was used in a later analysis to assign CDR3 sequences and most-parsimonious VDJ recombination scenarios. In a later analysis, every TCR beta chain was defined by the combination of its CDR3 amino acid sequence and its V-gene family, and reads without a unique V-gene family were dropped. In a later analysis, approximately 590 highly shared, low-generation-probability nucleotide sequences were removed to address suspected cross-contamination and a sequencing artifact. For each public chain, a later analysis derived a clonal expansion index from normalized ranks of inferred template counts within each repertoire. In a later analysis, generation probabilities were computed using a VDJ recombination model fitted to out-of-frame rearrangements, and the results were checked against IGoR. In a later analysis, TCR-TCR, TCR-HLA and TCR-CMV co-occurrence was scored with hypergeometric tests, and a repertoire-size bias correction was applied to TCR pairs. In a later analysis, false discovery rates were estimated by permuting HLA or CMV assignments 20 times. In a later analysis, co-occurring TCRs were grouped with DBSCAN, and TCRdist sequence similarity was added when clustering was performed within HLA-allele-positive subsets. Repertoires with fewer than 30,000 or more than 120,000 public chains were left out of co-occurrence clustering, as were four to six repertoires with anomalous nucleotide sharing. In TCRdb, the immuneACCESS table is reduced to in-frame sequences with V and J assigned. These tables do not hold every clone; where another copy was compared, an unresolved V gene accounts for under half, and the others remain unexplained. The V and J calls and clone size were taken over from that table, and D and trimming were inferred from the DNA. Here the sample has approximately 210,000 clones; 81% occur a single time. About 1.8% of the sample rests with the top ten.

In total, roughly 710 healthy bone marrow donors made up the cohort. At the time of sampling, all cohort members were nominally healthy, though unrecorded immune exposures were likely present. The donor was CMV seronegative and was included in the group of a few hundred seronegative cohort members. A peripheral blood sample was collected from each donor, and TCR beta sequencing was performed on peripheral blood mononuclear cells. The Qiagen DNeasy Blood Extraction Kit was used to extract genomic DNA from the blood cell samples. The germline V gene (reference sequence) specifies LNHDA as CDR1 and SQIVND as CDR2. V loses 4 bases, J loses 6 bases, and the germline ends lie 18 bases apart. The CDR3 holds 15 amino acids from the cysteine to the phenylalanine. The read is trimmed to its CDR3 DNA, 45 bases read in frame from base 1. The full study reports these points: Cytomegalovirus status was reported to be diagnosed by the classifier with high specificity and sensitivity in both the original and validation cohorts. In a later analysis, TCR association rates were found to vary across HLA loci, with the most associated TCRs seen for DRB1 alleles and the fewest for HLA-C alleles. A few of the identified cytomegalovirus-associated TCR beta chains were confirmed in vitro to be specific for cytomegalovirus antigens. In a later genetic analysis, fewer N-insertions in productive TCRs were reported among donors in an Asian-associated ancestry cluster than the roughly 700-donor mean. Most CMV-associated TCR beta chains appeared to be HLA-restricted in a later analysis, and the HLA associations seemed to be driven largely by CMV exposure. When HLA alleles, especially DR and DQ, strongly co-occurred, attributing TCR associations to individual alleles was difficult. Most TCR sequences were seen in very few donors, while some public TCRs were found in many individuals. The study gave a list of 150 to 200 TCR beta chains associated with cytomegalovirus. The presence/absence analyses assumed that sequencing depth was roughly uniform across donors, and that assumption may not be true. Correlated functional status among segregating V segments might reflect linkage disequilibrium, but an unknown experimental factor could not be ruled out. An earlier analysis of 587 of the donors showed that most TCR beta V segments appeared in productive rearrangements either about 90% or about 30% of the time, which broadly matched IMGT annotations. CMV serostatus was the only immune exposure information available for the cohort. It was suggested by the authors that the approach could potentially be generalized to other disease states and immunological phenotypes. According to a later analysis, parvovirus B19, influenza, CMV and Epstein-Barr virus appeared linked to several top co-occurrence clusters. A later analysis associated 16,951 TCR beta sequences with specific HLA alleles at a false discovery rate of 0.05. Because HLA typing was missing for some donors at each locus, association tests included only the typed subset. Some IMGT-functional V segments, including TRBV6-2 and TRBV6-3, could not be distinguished by the 87-base-pair reads and were therefore excluded. A cluster of highly shared sequence variants was judged likely to be a technical artifact of the sequencing pipeline. A further reported finding was that TCR beta sequences accurately predicted the HLA-A and HLA-B alleles for most subjects in the first cohort. The earlier analysis of approximately 560 of the donors excluded approximately 15 rarely observed V segments, including chromosome 9 orphons, because counts were too low. V-gene and J-gene trimming of TCR beta chains was associated with a missense DCLRE1C variant in a later genetic analysis, and the association was replicated in an independent cohort. Compared with equally common non-associated chains, HLA-associated TCR beta chains in a later analysis were more clonally expanded and had lower generation probabilities. In this cohort, only TCR beta chains were sequenced, and detectable features were limited by the absence of alpha or paired-chain data.

Sequencing input: PBMCs. This sequence uses TRBV19 and TRBJ1-2; the D gene is perhaps TRBD1, from 5 matching bases. The TCR sequence derives from a man younger than 30 in good health and CMV-seronegative. The CDR3 protein: CASSTTGRRGNGYTF. Here is the DNA: TGTGCCAGTAGTACCACCGGACGTCGGGGGAATGGCTACACCTTC.